This is a list of T cell receptor beta chains from one sample in a study of T cell clones after liver transplantation. The method was immunoSEQ multiplex PCR; TCRdb's version includes in-frame clones alone and lacks a portion of them. The data show about 76,000 clones, approximately 82% seen once. The material sequenced was CD4+ T cells from blood, taken at the 22-month timepoint. The receptors derive from a human patient who received a liver transplant. Some T cells may trace back to the graft donor. Each CDR3 is given with its conserved first and last residue. The D gene is left open where the match is weak. Size tells how often a clone was seen (once, few, many) or the class of an expanded clone, and some rows leave it out.

V gene	D gene	clone size	J gene	CDR3 DNA	CDR3 protein
TRBV7-2	TRBD1	few	TRBJ1-2	TGTGCCAGCAGCTTTGATGGGACAGGGGGTAACTATGGCTACACCTTC	CASSFDGTGGNYGYTF
TRBV7-9	.	.	TRBJ2-5	TGTGCCAGCAGCTTCCAAGAGACCCAGTACTTC	CASSFQETQYF
TRBV4-2	.	once	TRBJ2-2	TGTGCCAGCAGCCAATTTTCTGGGCAGAACACCGGGGAGCTGTTTTTT	CASSQFSGQNTGELFF
TRBV7-9	.	.	TRBJ1-5	TGTGCCAGCAGCCCAGGACAGAATAGCAATCAGCCCCAGCATTTT	CASSPGQNSNQPQHF
TRBV19	TRBD1	.	TRBJ1-6	TGTGCCAGTAGTGGGGACAGCCAAAATTCACCCCTCCACTTT	CASSGDSQNSPLHF
TRBV28	.	.	TRBJ1-5	TGTGCCAGCAGTCGACTCCGAGGGGGCAATCAGCCCCAGCATTTT	CASSRLRGGNQPQHF
TRBV4-3	.	.	TRBJ2-5	TGCGCCAGCAGCCAAGAACCGGGAAACCCCCAAGAGACCCAGTACTTC	CASSQEPGNPQETQYF
TRBV5-8	TRBD2	once	TRBJ2-2	TGTGCCAGCAGCTTTCCCACTAGCGGGAGAGACACCGGGGAGCTGTTTTTT	CASSFPTSGRDTGELFF
TRBV6-1	.	.	TRBJ1-1	TGTGCCAGCAGTGAAATAAGAATGGGGAACACTGAAGCTTTCTTT	CASSEIRMGNTEAFF
TRBV19	.	.	TRBJ2-1	TGTGCCAGTAGTAACCGGCGGCCTATTAATGAGCAGTTCTTC	CASSNRRPINEQFF
TRBV18	TRBD1	.	TRBJ1-6	TGTGCCAGCTCACCCGAGCGGACAGGGAATTCACCCCTCCACTTT	CASSPERTGNSPLHF
TRBV6-5	.	.	TRBJ2-7	TGTGCCAGCAGGGGGCCCTTTGTCTCCTACGAGCAGTACTTC	CASRGPFVSYEQYF
TRBV28	TRBD2	.	TRBJ2-7	TGTGCCAGCAGTTCCCCCCATAACCCGGCTAGCGGATCCTACGAGCAGTACTTC	CASSSPHNPASGSYEQYF
TRBV7-2	.	.	TRBJ2-2	TGTGCCAGCAGCCCACTAGCCTCCGGGGAGCTGTTTTTT	CASSPLASGELFF
TRBV30	.	.	TRBJ2-2	TGTGCCGGGGGAACAGGCGGGGAGCTGTTTTTT	CAGGTGGELFF
TRBV10-3	TRBD2	.	TRBJ2-2	TGTGCCACTCATTTTAGCGGGGAGAACACCGGGGAGCTGTTTTTT	CATHFSGENTGELFF
TRBV5-4	.	.	TRBJ1-1	TGTGCCAGCAGCTTGGCCGGGAACACTGAAGCTTTCTTT	CASSLAGNTEAFF
TRBV5-1	.	few	TRBJ2-7	TGCGCCAGCAGCTTCGGGGAACACTACGAGCAGTACTTC	CASSFGEHYEQYF
TRBV19	.	.	TRBJ2-2	TGTGCCAGTAGTATACGTCGGGACACCGGGGAGCTGTTTTTT	CASSIRRDTGELFF
TRBV4-3	.	few	TRBJ1-2	TGCGCCAGCAGCCAAGATACACGGCCCTATGGCTACACCTTC	CASSQDTRPYGYTF
TRBV11-3	.	.	TRBJ2-5	TGTGCCAGCAGCTTAGTTTTTGGCGGGGAAGAGACCCAGTACTTC	CASSLVFGGEETQYF
TRBV18	TRBD1	.	TRBJ1-2	TGTGCCAGCTCACCCCAGGGGGGATTTAACTATGGCTACACCTTC	CASSPQGGFNYGYTF
TRBV5-1	.	.	TRBJ1-1	TGCGCCAGCAGCCCTGGGGGCGTCCGGAACACTGAAGCTTTCTTT	CASSPGGVRNTEAFF
TRBV6-5	TRBD1	.	TRBJ1-2	TGTGCCAGCAGCCGCGAACAGGGGGGCCTTTATGGCTACACCTTC	CASSREQGGLYGYTF
TRBV15	TRBD1	.	TRBJ1-4	TGTGCCACCAGCAACCTTGGGGACAGGGCTGATGAAAAACTGTTTTTT	CATSNLGDRADEKLFF
TRBV27	.	.	TRBJ1-4	TGTGCCAGCAGTTTGGCCCTGGGCATACCTAATGAAAAACTGTTTTTT	CASSLALGIPNEKLFF
TRBV4-1	.	.	TRBJ2-5	TGCGCCAGCAGCCGAGGTACGGGGCCCAAAGAGACCCAGTACTTC	CASSRGTGPKETQYF